What follows are 13 T cell receptor beta chains derived from one specimen sequenced in a study of CD8 T cell repertoires and HIV-1 epitope variants. Generated by immunoSEQ multiplex PCR, the TCRdb table keeps only in-frame clones and is missing some. Of some 87,000 clones listed, roughly four fifths are singletons. Material for sequencing was uncultured baseline CD8+ T cells from peripheral blood mononuclear cells (PBMCs). Receptor source: a male donor with HIV.

This chain connects TRBV27 to TRBJ2-3, with 7 positions matching TRBD1. Looked up from germline, CDR1 is MNHEY and CDR2 is SMNVEV (reference sequence). The CDR3 runs 15 residues. V shed 6 bases, J shed 3 bases, and the junction held 9 bases outside the gene matches. The CDR3 bases are TGTGCCAGCAGGAGGAGACAGGGCACGACAGATACGCAGTATTTT. Translating it yields CASRRRQGTTDTQYF.

The chain combines TRBV4-2 with TRBJ2-7, with D unclear. The germline V gene has CDR1 LGHNA and CDR2 YNFKEQ. V gave up 0 bases and J gave up 3 bases, with 18 bases separating them. The CDR3 has 17 residues. CDR3 sequence: CASSQDLVPERGYEQYF. CDR3 DNA: TGTGCCAGCAGCCAAGATTTAGTCCCAGAACGAGGCTACGAGCAGTACTTC.

V usage is TRBV7-9 and J usage is TRBJ1-4, with D perhaps TRBD1 (5 bases). This CDR3 contains 15 residues. V gave up 0 bases and J gave up 4 bases, with 9 bases separating them. The germline V gene encodes CDR1 SEHNR and CDR2 FQNEAQ (reference sequence). As DNA, the CDR3 is TGTGCCAGCAGCTTAGCGGGGACGGGTAATGAAAAACTGTTTTTT. It specifies CASSLAGTGNEKLFF.

This clone is a singleton in its sample. A read error is the likely source, as a far larger clone sits one nucleotide away. Other DNA sequences in this specimen translate into the identical CDR3. V and J are TRBV5-1 and TRBJ1-2; 7 bases agree with TRBD1. This CDR3 has 14 residues. With V trimmed by 0 bases and J by 4 bases, 3 bases remained unmatched. CDR1 is SGHRS and CDR2 is YFSETQ in the germline V gene. CDR3 bases: TGCGCCAGCAGCTTGGGGACAGGCGCCTATGGCTACACCTTC. Protein sequence: CASSLGTGAYGYTF. Supplemented by reference TRBV5-1 and TRBJ1-2, the full variable domain reads KAGVTQTPRYLIKTRGQQVTLSCSPISGHRSVSWYQQTPGQGLQFLFEYFSETQRNKGNFPGRFSGRQFSNSRSEMNVSTLELGDSALYLCASSLGTGAYGYTFGSGTRLTVV.

For the CDR3, the DNA is TGCGCCAGCAGCGTACAGGGGGGCGCGGGGGAGACCCAGTACTTC. It translates to CASSVQGGAGETQYF. The chain recombines TRBV5-1 with TRBJ2-5; 8 bases fit TRBD1. V lost 4 bases and J lost 5; bases outside the gene matches: 10. CDR1 SGHRS and CDR2 YFSETQ come from the germline V gene. The CDR3 is made up of 15 amino acids. Full variable domain (missing parts from reference TRBV5-1 and TRBJ2-5): KAGVTQTPRYLIKTRGQQVTLSCSPISGHRSVSWYQQTPGQGLQFLFEYFSETQRNKGNFPGRFSGRQFSNSRSEMNVSTLELGDSALYLCASSVQGGAGETQYFGPGTRLLVL.

V is TRBV9 and J is TRBJ1-1; D gene unclear. The V end was cut by 2 bases, the J end by 5 bases, with 16 bases between. The germline V gene has CDR1 SGDLS and CDR2 YYNGEE. The CDR3 is made up of 15 amino acids. DNA for the CDR3: TGTGCCAGCAGCGTCAGCCTCAAAGCTAGGACTGAAGCTTTCTTT. It encodes CASSVSLKARTEAFF.

The rearrangement uses TRBV5-4 and TRBJ2-1; TRBD1 aligns across 7 bases. The length of the CDR3 is 14 residues. The V segment lost 0 bases and the J segment 4 bases; nucleotides outside the gene matches: 1. The germline V gene has CDR1 SGHNT and CDR2 YYREEE (reference sequence). The CDR3 here is CASSLGDSYNEQFF. The DNA of the CDR3 is TGTGCCAGCAGCTTGGGGGACAGTTACAATGAGCAGTTCTTC.

This clone occurred a few times. V and J are TRBV7-2 and TRBJ2-6; D call uncertain. Germline CDR1 SGHTA, CDR2 FQGNSA. This CDR3 comprises 14 residues. Trimming cost V 1 base and J 3 bases, with 4 bases left between them. The CDR3 is CASSLDGGANVLTF. CDR3 DNA: TGTGCCAGCAGCTTAGACGGTGGGGCCAACGTCCTGACTTTC.

The V call is TRBV28, the J call TRBJ1-2, with 8 nucleotides matching TRBD1. With 4 bases clipped from V and 8 bases from J, the junction kept 12 bases outside the gene matches. There are 15 residues in the CDR3. The germline V gene encodes CDR1 MDHEN and CDR2 SYDVKM. CDR3 DNA sequence: TGTGCCAGCAGTTCGGCTAAAGGACAGGGTGGAGGCTACACCTTC. Translating it yields CASSSAKGQGGGYTF.

The rearrangement joins TRBV2 to TRBJ2-1; maybe TRBD1 (5 bases). The CDR3 consists of 14 residues. Germline values: CDR1 SNHLY, CDR2 FYNNEI. The ends were cut back, 9 bases at V and 1 base at J, with 13 bases in the middle. The CDR3 nucleotides are TGTGCCAGAAGTTTGGGGCTATCCTACAATGAGCAGTTCTTC. Translation: CARSLGLSYNEQFF.

This clone was counted a single time. The chain uses TRBV6-1 and TRBJ2-7, with 7 bases aligning to TRBD1. The germline gives CDR1 MNHNS, CDR2 SASEGT. Germline trimming cut 4 bases from V and 3 bases from J; bases unmatched to any gene: 12. The CDR3 totals 16 residues. The CDR3 bases are TGTGCCAGCAGTGCGCCGACAGGGTTACCAGGCTACGAGCAGTACTTC. It is translated as CASSAPTGLPGYEQYF.

The chain uses TRBV28 and TRBJ1-1; D uncertain. The CDR3 extends over 12 amino acids. Trimming removed 2 bases from V and 7 bases from J, with 8 bases in between. CDR1 and CDR2 from the germline V gene are MDHEN and SYDVKM. CDR3: CASSLSWGEAFF. CDR3 nucleotides: TGTGCCAGCAGTTTAAGTTGGGGTGAAGCTTTCTTT.

The CDR3 sequence: CASSEWGTASTDTQYF. CDR3 nucleotide sequence: TGTGCCAGCAGTGAATGGGGGACAGCTAGCACAGATACGCAGTATTTT. The chain links TRBV6-1 to TRBJ2-3; TRBD1 agrees at 7 bases. The CDR3 is made up of 16 amino acids. Germline-derived CDR1 and CDR2 are MNHNS and SASEGT. J lost 0 bases, V lost 2 bases, and 5 bases had no gene match.